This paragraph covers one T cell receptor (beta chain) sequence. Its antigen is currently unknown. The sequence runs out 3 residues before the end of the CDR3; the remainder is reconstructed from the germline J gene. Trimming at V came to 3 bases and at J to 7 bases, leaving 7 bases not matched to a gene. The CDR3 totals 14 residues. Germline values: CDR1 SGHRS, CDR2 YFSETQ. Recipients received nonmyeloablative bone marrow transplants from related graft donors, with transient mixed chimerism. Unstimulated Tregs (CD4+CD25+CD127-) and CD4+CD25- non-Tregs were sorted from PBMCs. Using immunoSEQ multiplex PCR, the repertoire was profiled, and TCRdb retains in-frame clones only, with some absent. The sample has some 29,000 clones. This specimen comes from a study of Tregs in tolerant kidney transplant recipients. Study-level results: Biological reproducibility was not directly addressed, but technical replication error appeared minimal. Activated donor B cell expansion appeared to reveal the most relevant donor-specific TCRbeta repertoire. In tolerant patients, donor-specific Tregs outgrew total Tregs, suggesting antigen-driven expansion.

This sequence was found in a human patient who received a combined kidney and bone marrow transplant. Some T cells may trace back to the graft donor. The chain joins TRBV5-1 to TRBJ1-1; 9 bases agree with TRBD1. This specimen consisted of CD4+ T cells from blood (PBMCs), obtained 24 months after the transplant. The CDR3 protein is CASSYTGGAVEAFF. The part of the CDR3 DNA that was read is TGCGCCAGCAGCTATACAGGGGGCGCGGTTGAA.